This paragraph covers one TCR beta chain sequence. The record originates from a study of cytomegalovirus exposure and HLA in healthy donors. The PCR was carried out with 60 Vbeta primers and 13 Jbeta primers. Here immunoSEQ multiplex PCR was the method, and the copy in TCRdb shows in-frame clones only, minus some. This table has approximately 56,000 clones, about two thirds appearing once. V lost 6 bases to trimming and J lost 6 bases, with 12 bases between them. Germline V gene sequence: CDR1 ENHRY, CDR2 SYGVKD. The CDR3 contains 13 residues. Sequencing was done on a sample of PBMCs. The chain couples TRBV10-3 to TRBJ2-1; D is unclear. The sequence was obtained from a woman aged 50 to 60 in good health and CMV-seropositive. The chain's CDR3 is CAISPSSGNEQFF. Here the CDR3 DNA reads TGTGCCATCAGCCCCTCGTCCGGCAATGAGCAGTTCTTC.